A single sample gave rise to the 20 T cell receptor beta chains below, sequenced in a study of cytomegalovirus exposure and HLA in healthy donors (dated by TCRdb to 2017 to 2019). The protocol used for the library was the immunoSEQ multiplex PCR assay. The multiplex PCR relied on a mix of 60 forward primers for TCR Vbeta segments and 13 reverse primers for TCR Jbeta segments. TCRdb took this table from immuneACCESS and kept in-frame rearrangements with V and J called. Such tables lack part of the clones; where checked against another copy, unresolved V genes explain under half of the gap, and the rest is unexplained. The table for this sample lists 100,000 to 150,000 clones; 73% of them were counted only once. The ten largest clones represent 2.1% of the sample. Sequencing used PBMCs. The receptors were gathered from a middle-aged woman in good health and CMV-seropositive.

The CDR3 DNA is TGTGCCATCGCCGACCCCCTAGCGGGAGGTACCTCCTACGAGCAGTACTTC. It is translated as CAIADPLAGGTSYEQYF. V usage is TRBV10-3 and J usage is TRBJ2-7; TRBD2 matches at 11 bases. Germline-derived CDR1 and CDR2 are ENHRY and SYGVKD. The CDR3 is made up of 17 amino acids. V shed 8 bases, J shed 0 bases, and the junction held 12 bases outside the gene matches.

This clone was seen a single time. The CDR3 DNA reads TGTGCCAGCAGCTTACCTCTTACTAGCGGGAGATTGGCAGATACGCAGTATTTT. Translating gives CASSLPLTSGRLADTQYF. This chain connects TRBV7-2 to TRBJ2-3, with 11 nucleotides matching TRBD2. CDR1 is SGHTA, CDR2 FQGNSA, per germline. The junction had 11 bases not matched to a gene; V was cut back by 2 bases and J by 4 bases. This CDR3 has 18 amino acids.

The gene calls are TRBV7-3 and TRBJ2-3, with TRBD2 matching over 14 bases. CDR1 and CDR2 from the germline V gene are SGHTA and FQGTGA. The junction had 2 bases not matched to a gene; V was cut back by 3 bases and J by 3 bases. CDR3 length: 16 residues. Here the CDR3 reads CASSLGTSGGTDTQYF. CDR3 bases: TGTGCCAGCAGCTTGGGGACTAGCGGGGGAACAGATACGCAGTATTTT.

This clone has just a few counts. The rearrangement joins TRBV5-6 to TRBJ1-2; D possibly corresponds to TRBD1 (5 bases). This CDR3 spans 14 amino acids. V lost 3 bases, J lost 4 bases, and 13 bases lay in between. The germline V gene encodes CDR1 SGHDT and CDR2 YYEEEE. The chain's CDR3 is CASSSQGISYGYTF. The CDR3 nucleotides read TGTGCCAGCAGCTCGCAGGGAATTTCCTATGGCTACACCTTC.

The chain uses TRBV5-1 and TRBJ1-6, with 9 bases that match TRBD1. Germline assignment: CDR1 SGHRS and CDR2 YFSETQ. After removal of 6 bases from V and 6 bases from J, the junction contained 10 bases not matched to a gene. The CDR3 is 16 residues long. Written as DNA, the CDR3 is TGCGCCAGCACCTTCACAGGGGGCGAAAGTAATTCACCCCTCCACTTT. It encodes CASTFTGGESNSPLHF.

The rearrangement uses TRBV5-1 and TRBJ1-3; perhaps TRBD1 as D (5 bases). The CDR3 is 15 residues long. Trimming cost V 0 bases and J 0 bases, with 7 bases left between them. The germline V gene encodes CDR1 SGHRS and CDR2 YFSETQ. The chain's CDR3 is CASSLEGDSGNTIYF. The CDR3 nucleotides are TGCGCCAGCAGCTTGGAAGGGGACTCTGGAAACACCATATATTTT.

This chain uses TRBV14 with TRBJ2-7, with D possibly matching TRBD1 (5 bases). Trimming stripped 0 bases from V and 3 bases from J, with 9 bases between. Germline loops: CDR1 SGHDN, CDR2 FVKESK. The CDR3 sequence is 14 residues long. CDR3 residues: CASSQDLGDYEQYF. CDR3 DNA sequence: TGTGCCAGCAGCCAAGATTTAGGGGACTACGAGCAGTACTTC.

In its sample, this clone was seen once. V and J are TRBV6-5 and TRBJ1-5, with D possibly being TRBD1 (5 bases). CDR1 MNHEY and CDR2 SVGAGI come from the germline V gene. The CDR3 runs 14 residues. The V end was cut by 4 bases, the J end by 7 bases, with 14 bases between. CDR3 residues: CASSLGRVNQPQHF. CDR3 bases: TGTGCCAGCAGTTTGGGCAGGGTCAACCAGCCCCAGCATTTT.

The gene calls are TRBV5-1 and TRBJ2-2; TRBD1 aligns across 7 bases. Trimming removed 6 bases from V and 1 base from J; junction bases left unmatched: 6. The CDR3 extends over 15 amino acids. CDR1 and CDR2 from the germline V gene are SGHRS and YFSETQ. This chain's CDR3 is CASTPGQMNTGELFF. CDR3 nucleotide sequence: TGCGCCAGCACTCCGGGACAGATGAACACCGGGGAGCTGTTTTTT.

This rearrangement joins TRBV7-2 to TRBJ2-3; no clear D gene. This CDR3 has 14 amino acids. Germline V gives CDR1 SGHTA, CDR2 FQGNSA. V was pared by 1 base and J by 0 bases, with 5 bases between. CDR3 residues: CASSLEASTDTQYF. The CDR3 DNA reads TGTGCCAGCAGCTTAGAAGCCAGCACAGATACGCAGTATTTT. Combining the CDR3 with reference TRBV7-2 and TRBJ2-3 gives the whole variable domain GAGVSQSPSNKVTEKGKDVELRCDPISGHTALYWYRQSLGQGLEFLIYFQGNSAPDKSGLPSDRFSAERTGGSVSTLTIQRTQQEDSAVYLCASSLEASTDTQYFGPGTRLTVL.

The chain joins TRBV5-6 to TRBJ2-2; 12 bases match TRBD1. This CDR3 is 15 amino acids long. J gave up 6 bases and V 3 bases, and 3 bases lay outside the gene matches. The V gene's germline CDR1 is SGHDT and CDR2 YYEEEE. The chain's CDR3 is CASSWDRGRAGELFF. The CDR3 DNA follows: TGTGCCAGCAGCTGGGACAGGGGGCGGGCCGGGGAGCTGTTTTTT.

This CDR3 reads CASTPTGWHGEQFF. CDR3 nucleotide sequence: TGTGCCAGTACCCCGACAGGGTGGCATGGTGAGCAGTTCTTC. This sequence joins TRBV19 and TRBJ2-1, with 7 bases that match TRBD1. V lost 7 bases, J lost 9 bases, and 12 bases stayed unmatched. CDR3 length equals 14 residues. Per germline, CDR1 LNHDA and CDR2 SQIVND (reference sequence).

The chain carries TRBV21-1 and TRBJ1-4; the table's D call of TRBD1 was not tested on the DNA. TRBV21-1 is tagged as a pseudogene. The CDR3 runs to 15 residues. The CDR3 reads CASRDRVFSNEKLFF. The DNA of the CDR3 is TGTGCCAGCAGGGACAGGGTTTTTTCTAATGAAAAACTGTTTTTT.

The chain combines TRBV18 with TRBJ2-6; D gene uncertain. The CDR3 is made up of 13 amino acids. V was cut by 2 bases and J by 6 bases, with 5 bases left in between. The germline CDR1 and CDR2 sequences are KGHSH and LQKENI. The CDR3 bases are TGTGCCAGCTCACCAAGAGTGGCCAACGTCCTGACTTTC. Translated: CASSPRVANVLTF.

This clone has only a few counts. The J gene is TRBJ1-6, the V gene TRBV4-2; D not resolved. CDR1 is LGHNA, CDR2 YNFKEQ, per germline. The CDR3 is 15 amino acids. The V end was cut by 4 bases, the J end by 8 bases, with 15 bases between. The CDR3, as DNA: TGTGCCAGCAGCCCATCCCCATCGAGGGATTCACCCCTCCACTTT. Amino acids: CASSPSPSRDSPLHF.

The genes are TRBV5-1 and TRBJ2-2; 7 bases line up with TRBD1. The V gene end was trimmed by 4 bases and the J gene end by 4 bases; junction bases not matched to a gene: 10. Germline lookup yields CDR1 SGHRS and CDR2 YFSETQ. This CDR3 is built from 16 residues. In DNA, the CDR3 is TGCGCCAGCAGCCCGGAGACAGGGACCCTCACCGGGGAGCTGTTTTTT. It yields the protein CASSPETGTLTGELFF.

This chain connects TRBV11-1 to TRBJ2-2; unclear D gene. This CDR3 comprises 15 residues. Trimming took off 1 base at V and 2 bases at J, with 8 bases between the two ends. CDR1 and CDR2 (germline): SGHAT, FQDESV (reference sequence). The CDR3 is CASSLDRPNTGELFF. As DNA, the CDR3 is TGTGCCAGCAGCTTAGACAGACCCAACACCGGGGAGCTGTTTTTT. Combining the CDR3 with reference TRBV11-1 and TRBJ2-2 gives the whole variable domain EAEVAQSPRYKITEKSQAVAFWCDPISGHATLYWYRQILGQGPELLVQFQDESVVDDSQLPKDRFSAERLKGVDSTLKIQPAELGDSAMYLCASSLDRPNTGELFFGEGSRLTVL.

CDR3 sequence (DNA): TGTGCCAGCAGCCGGGAAAGCCGGGATGAGCAGTTCTTC. It encodes CASSRESRDEQFF. The chain uses TRBV6-4 and TRBJ2-1; D is perhaps TRBD2 (5 bases). Germline V gives CDR1 MRHNA, CDR2 SNTAGT. The CDR3 sequence is 13 residues long. The V end lost 6 bases, the J end lost 8 bases, and 14 bases lay between the germline ends.

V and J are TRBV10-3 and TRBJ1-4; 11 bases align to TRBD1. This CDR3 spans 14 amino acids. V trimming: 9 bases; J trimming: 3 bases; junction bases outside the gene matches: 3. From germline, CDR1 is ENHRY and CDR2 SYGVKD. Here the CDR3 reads CAIGQGASNEKLFF. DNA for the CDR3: TGTGCCATTGGACAGGGGGCTTCTAATGAAAAACTGTTTTTT.

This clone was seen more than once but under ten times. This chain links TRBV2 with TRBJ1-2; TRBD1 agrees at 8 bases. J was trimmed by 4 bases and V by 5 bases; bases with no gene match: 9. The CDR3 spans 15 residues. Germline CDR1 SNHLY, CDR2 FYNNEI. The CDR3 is CASSHPGQGFYGYTF. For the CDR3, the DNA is TGTGCCAGCAGTCACCCCGGACAGGGATTCTATGGCTACACCTTC.